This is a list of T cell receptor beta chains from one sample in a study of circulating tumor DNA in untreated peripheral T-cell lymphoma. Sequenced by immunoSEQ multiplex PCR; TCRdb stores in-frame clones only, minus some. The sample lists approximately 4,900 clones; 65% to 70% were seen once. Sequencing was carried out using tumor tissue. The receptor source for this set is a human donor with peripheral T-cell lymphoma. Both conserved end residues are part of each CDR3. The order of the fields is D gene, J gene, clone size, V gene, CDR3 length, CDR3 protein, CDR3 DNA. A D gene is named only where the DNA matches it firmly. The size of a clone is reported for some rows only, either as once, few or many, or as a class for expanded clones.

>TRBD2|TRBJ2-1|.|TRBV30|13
CAWRVAGLNEQFF
TGTGCCTGGAGAGTAGCGGGATTGAATGAGCAGTTCTTC
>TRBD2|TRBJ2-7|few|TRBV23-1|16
CASSQDRAGGIYEQYF
TGCGCCAGCAGCCAAGACCGCGCGGGAGGAATTTACGAGCAGTACTTC
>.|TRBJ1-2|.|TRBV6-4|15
CASSLNQGVGGGYTF
TGTGCCAGCAGTTTGAATCAGGGAGTAGGCGGTGGCTACACCTTC
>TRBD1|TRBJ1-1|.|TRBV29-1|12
CSVIRQGTEAFF
TGCAGCGTAATTAGACAGGGCACTGAAGCTTTCTTT
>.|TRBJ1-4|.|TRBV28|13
CAMSTGVDEKLFF
TGTGCCATGTCGACAGGCGTAGACGAAAAACTGTTTTTT
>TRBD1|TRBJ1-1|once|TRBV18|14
CASSVQGAGTEAFF
TGTGCCAGCTCAGTACAGGGGGCTGGGACTGAAGCTTTCTTT
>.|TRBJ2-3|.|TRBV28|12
CASSTQYEAQYF
TGTGCCAGCAGCACCCAATACGAGGCGCAGTATTTT
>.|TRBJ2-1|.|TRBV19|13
CASSLRGGNEQFF
TGTGCCAGTAGCCTGAGAGGGGGCAATGAGCAGTTCTTC
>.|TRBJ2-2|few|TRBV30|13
CAWSTIGTGELFF
TGTGCCTGGAGTACTATTGGAACCGGGGAGCTGTTTTTT
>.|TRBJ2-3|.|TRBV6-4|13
CASSEAQGDTQYF
TGTGCCAGCAGTGAAGCGCAGGGAGATACGCAGTATTTT
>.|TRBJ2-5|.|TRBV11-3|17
CASSLVTALMYQETQYF
TGTGCCAGCAGCTTAGTAACAGCCCTCATGTACCAAGAGACCCAGTACTTC
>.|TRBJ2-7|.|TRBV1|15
CASSQEMRGADEQYF
TGCGCCAGCAGCCAAGAGATGCGGGGAGCCGACGAGCAGTACTTC
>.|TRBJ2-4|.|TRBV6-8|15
CASSPGHQRLNIQYF
TGTGCCAGCAGTCCGGGACATCAACGACTGAACATTCAGTACTTC
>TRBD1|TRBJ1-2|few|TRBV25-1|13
CASSKTGQDGYTF
TGTGCCAGCTCTAAAACGGGACAGGATGGCTACACCTTC
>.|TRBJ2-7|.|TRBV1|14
CASSQESGSYEQYF
TGCGCCAGCAGCCAAGAGAGTGGGTCCTACGAGCAGTACTTC
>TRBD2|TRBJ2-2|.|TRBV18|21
CASSPPTGDLDAGVNTGELFF
TGTGCCAGCTCACCACCTACGGGGGATTTAGACGCGGGAGTGAACACCGGGGAGCTGTTTTTT
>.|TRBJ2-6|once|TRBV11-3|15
CASSLMDSGANVLTF
TGTGCCAGCAGCTTGATGGACTCTGGGGCCAACGTCCTGACTTTC
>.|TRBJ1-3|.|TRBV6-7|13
CVSSYSSGNTIYF
TGTGTCAGCAGTTACTCGAGTGGAAACACCATATATTTT
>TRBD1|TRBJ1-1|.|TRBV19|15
CASSILDREDTEAFF
TGTGCCAGTAGTATCCTGGACAGGGAGGACACTGAAGCTTTCTTT